This T cell receptor beta chain was profiled in a study of blood T cells in healthy people across ages. Study results and caveats: As naive T cell percentage varied, TCR beta diversity correlated strongly with it.

This clonotype was recorded a few times. No antigen is known for it. Together with a sample-barcoded 5' primer, a J-beta primer mix was included in a second PCR lasting about 6 to 12 cycles. TCRdb reprocessed the 5' RACE reads via MiXCR and lists one record per CDR3 protein. The sample has over a million distinct CDR3 sequences, 45% seen once. With V trimmed by 10 bases and J by 8 bases, 9 bases remained unmatched. CDR1 is MNHNY and CDR2 is SVGAGI in the germline V gene (reference sequence). This CDR3 is 14 amino acids long. The sequenced sample was blood. This receptor was taken from a woman in her sixties in good health. The V and J genes are TRBV6-6 and TRBJ2-1; 12 positions match TRBD2. CDR3 DNA sequence: TGTGCCACCTATAGGGGACTAGCGGGCGATGAGCAGTTCTTC. Amino acids: CATYRGLAGDEQFF.